Reported below is one T cell receptor (beta chain). J was trimmed by 3 bases and V by 6 bases; bases with no gene match: 8. The germline gives CDR1 MNHNY, CDR2 SVGAGI (reference sequence). CDR3 length equals 14 residues. The data originate from a study of control samples from healthy donors and cancer patients. Here immunoSEQ multiplex PCR was the method, and the copy in TCRdb shows in-frame clones only, minus some. The sample consists of roughly 180,000 clones, 75% to 95% of them appearing once. Source material: blood. The chain uses TRBV6-6 and TRBJ2-7; 7 bases align to TRBD1. The sequence derives from a woman in her forties in good health. The CDR3 region has the DNA TGTGCCAGCAGCAGAACAGGGGACAACTACGAGCAGTACTTC. It codes for CASSRTGDNYEQYF.